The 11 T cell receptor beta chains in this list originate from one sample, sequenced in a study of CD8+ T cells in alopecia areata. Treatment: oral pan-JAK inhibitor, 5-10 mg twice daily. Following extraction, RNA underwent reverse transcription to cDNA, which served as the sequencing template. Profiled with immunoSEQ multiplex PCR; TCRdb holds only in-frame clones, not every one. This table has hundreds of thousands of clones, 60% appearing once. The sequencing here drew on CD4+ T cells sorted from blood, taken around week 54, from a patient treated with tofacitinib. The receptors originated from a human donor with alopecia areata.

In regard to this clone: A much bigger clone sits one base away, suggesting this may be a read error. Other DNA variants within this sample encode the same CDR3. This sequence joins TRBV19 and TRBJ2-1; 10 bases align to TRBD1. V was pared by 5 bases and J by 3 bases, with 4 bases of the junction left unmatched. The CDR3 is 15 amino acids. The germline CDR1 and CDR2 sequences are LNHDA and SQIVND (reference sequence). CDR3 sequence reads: CASSPRTGGYNEQFF. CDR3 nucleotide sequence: TGTGCCAGTAGTCCGAGGACAGGGGGCTACAATGAGCAGTTCTTC.

The CDR3 protein is CASSLVGYYEQYF. CDR3 coding DNA: TGTGCCAGCAGCTTAGTAGGGTACTACGAGCAGTACTTC. V and J are TRBV7-8 and TRBJ2-7; D is unclear. This CDR3 comprises 13 residues. The V end lost 1 base, the J end lost 3 bases, and 7 bases lay between the germline ends. CDR1 SGHVS and CDR2 FQNEAQ come from the germline V gene.

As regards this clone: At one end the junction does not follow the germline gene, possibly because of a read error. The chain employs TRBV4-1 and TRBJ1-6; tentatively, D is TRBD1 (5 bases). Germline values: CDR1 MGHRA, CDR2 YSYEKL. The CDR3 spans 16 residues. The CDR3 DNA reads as TGCGCCAGCAGTCAAGTTGGGGGGAGAGGGGATTCACCCCTCCACTTT. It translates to CASSQVGGRGDSPLHF.

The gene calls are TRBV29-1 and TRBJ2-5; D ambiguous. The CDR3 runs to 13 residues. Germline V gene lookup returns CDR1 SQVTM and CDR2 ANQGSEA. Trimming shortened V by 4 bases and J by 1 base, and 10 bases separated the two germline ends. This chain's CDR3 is CSVGPNGQETQYF. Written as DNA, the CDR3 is TGCAGCGTTGGACCGAATGGCCAAGAGACCCAGTACTTC.

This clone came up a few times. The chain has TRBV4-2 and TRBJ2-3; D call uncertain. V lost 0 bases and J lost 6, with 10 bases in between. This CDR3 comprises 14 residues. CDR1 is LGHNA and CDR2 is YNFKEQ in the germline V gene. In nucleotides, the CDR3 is TGTGCCAGCAGCCAAGATCGCCAGGCCGATACGCAGTATTTT. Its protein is CASSQDRQADTQYF.

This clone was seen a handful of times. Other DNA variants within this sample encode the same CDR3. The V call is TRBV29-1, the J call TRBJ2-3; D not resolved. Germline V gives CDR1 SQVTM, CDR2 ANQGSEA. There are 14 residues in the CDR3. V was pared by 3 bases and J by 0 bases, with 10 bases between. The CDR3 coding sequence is TGCAGCGTTGATAACGGAGTTAGCACAGATACGCAGTATTTT. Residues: CSVDNGVSTDTQYF.

CDR3 in DNA: TGTGCCAGCTCACTAGGACCGAAGGATACGCAGTATTTT. Translating it yields CASSLGPKDTQYF. V usage is TRBV18 and J usage is TRBJ2-3; D call uncertain. The germline gives CDR1 KGHSH, CDR2 LQKENI. The CDR3 is 13 amino acids. V lost 4 bases to trimming and J lost 6 bases, with 11 bases between them.

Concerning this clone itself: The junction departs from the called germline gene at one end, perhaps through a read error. CDR3 sequence reads: CASNLGARHQETQYF. The CDR3 DNA reads as TGTGCCAGCAACTTAGGGGCTCGTCACCAAGAGACCCAGTACTTC. The chain is built from TRBV7-6 and TRBJ2-5, with D perhaps TRBD1 (5 bases). CDR3 size: 15 residues. Germline CDR1 SGHVS, CDR2 FNYEAQ.

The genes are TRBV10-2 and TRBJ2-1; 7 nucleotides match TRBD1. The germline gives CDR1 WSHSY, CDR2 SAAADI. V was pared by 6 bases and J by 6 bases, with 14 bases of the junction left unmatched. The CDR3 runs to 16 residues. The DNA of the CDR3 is TGCGCCAGCAGCCGGACAGGATCTACAACAGGCAATGAGCAGTTCTTC. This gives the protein CASSRTGSTTGNEQFF.

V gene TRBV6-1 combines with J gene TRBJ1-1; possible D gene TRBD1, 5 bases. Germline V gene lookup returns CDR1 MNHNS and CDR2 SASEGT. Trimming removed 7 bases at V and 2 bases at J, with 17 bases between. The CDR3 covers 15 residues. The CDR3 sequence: CASTQLGVGNTEAFF. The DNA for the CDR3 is TGTGCCAGCACTCAATTAGGGGTGGGAAACACTGAAGCTTTCTTT.

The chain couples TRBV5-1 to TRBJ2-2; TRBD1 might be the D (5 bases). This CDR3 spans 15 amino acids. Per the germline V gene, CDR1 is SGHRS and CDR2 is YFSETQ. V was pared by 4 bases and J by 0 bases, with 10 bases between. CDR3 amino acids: CASSPAGPNTGELFF. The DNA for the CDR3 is TGCGCCAGCAGCCCCGCAGGGCCGAACACCGGGGAGCTGTTTTTT.